The 14 T cell receptor beta chains below were found in one sample sequenced in a study of cytomegalovirus exposure and HLA in healthy donors. The PCR was carried out with 60 Vbeta primers and 13 Jbeta primers. The data were produced by immunoSEQ multiplex PCR, yet TCRdb's version contains in-frame clones alone and is incomplete. Of under 150,000 clones in the sample, around 84% are singletons; the top ten hold 2% to 2.5%. The specimen sequenced was PBMCs. The receptors stem from a man aged 45-60 years in good health and CMV-seronegative.

Only one count was recorded for this clone. The chain has TRBV2 and TRBJ2-1, with a weak D call TRBD2 (5 bases). The CDR3 runs 15 residues. Deletions cut 6 bases from V and 5 bases from J, with 17 bases between. Germline CDR1 reads SNHLY; CDR2 reads FYNNEI. CDR3 amino acids: CASRKERVADNEQFF. The CDR3 DNA reads TGTGCCAGCAGAAAAGAGAGGGTCGCCGACAATGAGCAGTTCTTC.

The V call is TRBV7-8, the J call TRBJ1-2; D is unresolved. V lost 5 bases and J 0 bases, leaving 16 bases between the germline ends. Germline CDR1 is SGHVS and CDR2 is FQNEAQ. The CDR3 totals 16 residues. The CDR3 is CASSPLEGRSNYGYTF. The CDR3 DNA sequence: TGTGCCAGCAGCCCTTTGGAGGGAAGATCTAACTATGGCTACACCTTC.

DNA of the CDR3: TGTGCCAGCAGTGAACTAGCGGGAACCTACGAGCAGTACTTC. Its protein product is CASSELAGTYEQYF. The chain links TRBV2 to TRBJ2-7; 9 positions agree with TRBD2. The CDR3 is 14 residues long. The junction had 1 base not matched to a gene; V was cut back by 2 bases and J by 2 bases. Germline CDR1 and CDR2: SNHLY and FYNNEI.

The chain recombines TRBV5-4 with TRBJ2-1; TRBD2 might be the D (5 bases). Germline-derived CDR1 and CDR2 are SGHNT and YYREEE (reference sequence). The CDR3 sequence is 15 residues long. V dropped 0 bases and J dropped 6 bases, with 13 bases sitting between them. CDR3 amino acids: CASSLGSSEGNEQFF. The CDR3 DNA sequence: TGTGCCAGCAGCTTGGGGAGCAGTGAGGGCAATGAGCAGTTCTTC.

The chain couples TRBV25-1 to TRBJ1-6, with 10 bases matching TRBD1. Germline CDR1 MGHDK, CDR2 SYGVNS. The J segment lost 7 bases and the V segment lost 4 bases, leaving 1 base of the junction unmatched. The CDR3 runs to 14 residues. The CDR3 DNA follows: TGTGCCAGCAGTGTGGGACAGGGGAATTCACCCCTCCACTTT. Translation gives CASSVGQGNSPLHF.

The genes are TRBV5-1 and TRBJ2-3; 9 bases map to TRBD2. The CDR3 extends over 14 amino acids. Trimming removed 4 bases from V and 3 bases from J; junction bases left unmatched: 3. Germline CDR1 SGHRS, CDR2 YFSETQ. CDR3 in DNA: TGCGCCAGCAGCATTAGCGGGGGAACAGATACGCAGTATTTT. This encodes CASSISGGTDTQYF. Combining the CDR3 with reference TRBV5-1 and TRBJ2-3 gives the whole variable domain KAGVTQTPRYLIKTRGQQVTLSCSPISGHRSVSWYQQTPGQGLQFLFEYFSETQRNKGNFPGRFSGRQFSNSRSEMNVSTLELGDSALYLCASSISGGTDTQYFGPGTRLTVL.

V gene TRBV5-4 combines with J gene TRBJ1-1; 7 positions agree with TRBD1. The CDR3 runs to 17 residues. CDR1 and CDR2 from the germline V gene are SGHNT and YYREEE (reference sequence). The V and J ends lost 0 bases and 2 bases, in that order; junction bases with no gene match: 10. The DNA for the CDR3 is TGTGCCAGCAGCTTGGGGGGGGACAGCGGCAGAAACACTGAAGCTTTCTTT. Translation gives CASSLGGDSGRNTEAFF.

The rearrangement links TRBV4-1 to TRBJ1-5; D perhaps matches TRBD1 (5 bases). V shed 0 bases and J shed 3 bases, with 12 bases lying between them. The CDR3 extends over 16 amino acids. Germline CDR1 reads MGHRA; CDR2 reads YSYEKL. This CDR3 is CASSQERGRANQPQHF. The CDR3 DNA reads TGCGCCAGCAGCCAAGAAAGGGGAAGAGCCAATCAGCCCCAGCATTTT.

The chain joins TRBV28 to TRBJ1-6; TRBD1 matches at 8 bases. Germline lookup yields CDR1 MDHEN and CDR2 SYDVKM. The J segment lost 7 bases and the V segment lost 6 bases, leaving 11 bases of the junction unmatched. The CDR3 extends over 16 amino acids. This CDR3 reads CASSPGQGLENSPLHF. As DNA, the CDR3 is TGTGCCAGCAGCCCCGGACAGGGTCTGGAGAATTCACCCCTCCACTTT.

V gene TRBV18 combines with J gene TRBJ2-6, with D unclear. This CDR3 spans 19 amino acids. V was clipped by 1 base and J by 0 bases, with 16 bases between them. Germline CDR1 and CDR2: KGHSH and LQKENI. In DNA, the CDR3 is TGTGCCAGCTCACCACTTACCGGAGCATTCCGCTCTGGGGCCAACGTCCTGACTTTC. Its translation is CASSPLTGAFRSGANVLTF.

The rearrangement links TRBV4-1 to TRBJ2-7; 8 nucleotides align to TRBD1. The length of the CDR3 is 15 residues. The germline V gene has CDR1 MGHRA and CDR2 YSYEKL. With 2 bases clipped from V and 6 bases from J, the junction kept 9 bases outside the gene matches. Here the CDR3 reads CASSQYGQGAVEQYF. CDR3 DNA sequence: TGCGCCAGCAGCCAATATGGCCAGGGGGCGGTCGAGCAGTACTTC.

The rearrangement joins TRBV6-1 to TRBJ2-5; 7 bases agree with TRBD1. The CDR3 is 14 amino acids. The V and J ends lost 6 bases and 7 bases, in that order; junction bases with no gene match: 11. Germline CDR1 is MNHNS and CDR2 is SASEGT. This CDR3 reads CASSFDRVGGTQYF. For the CDR3, the DNA is TGTGCCAGCAGCTTTGACAGGGTTGGAGGGACCCAGTACTTC.

The chain combines TRBV6-6 with TRBJ1-2; 8 bases fit TRBD1. CDR3 length: 14 residues. From germline, CDR1 is MNHNY and CDR2 SVGAGI (reference sequence). V lost 6 bases to trimming and J lost 4 bases; unmatched junction nucleotides: 7. The CDR3 spells CASRPQGAVYGYTF. In DNA form, the CDR3 reads TGTGCCAGCAGACCTCAGGGGGCGGTCTATGGCTACACCTTC.

The chain uses TRBV29-1 and TRBJ2-4, with 12 bases identical to TRBD1. Germline CDR1 and CDR2: SQVTM and ANQGSEA. The CDR3 length is 19 residues. The junction had 10 bases not matched to a gene; V was cut back by 0 bases and J by 1 base. The CDR3: CSVEDRGTGGAEAKNIQYF. Written as DNA, the CDR3 is TGCAGCGTTGAAGATCGAGGGACAGGGGGCGCGGAGGCCAAAAACATTCAGTACTTC.